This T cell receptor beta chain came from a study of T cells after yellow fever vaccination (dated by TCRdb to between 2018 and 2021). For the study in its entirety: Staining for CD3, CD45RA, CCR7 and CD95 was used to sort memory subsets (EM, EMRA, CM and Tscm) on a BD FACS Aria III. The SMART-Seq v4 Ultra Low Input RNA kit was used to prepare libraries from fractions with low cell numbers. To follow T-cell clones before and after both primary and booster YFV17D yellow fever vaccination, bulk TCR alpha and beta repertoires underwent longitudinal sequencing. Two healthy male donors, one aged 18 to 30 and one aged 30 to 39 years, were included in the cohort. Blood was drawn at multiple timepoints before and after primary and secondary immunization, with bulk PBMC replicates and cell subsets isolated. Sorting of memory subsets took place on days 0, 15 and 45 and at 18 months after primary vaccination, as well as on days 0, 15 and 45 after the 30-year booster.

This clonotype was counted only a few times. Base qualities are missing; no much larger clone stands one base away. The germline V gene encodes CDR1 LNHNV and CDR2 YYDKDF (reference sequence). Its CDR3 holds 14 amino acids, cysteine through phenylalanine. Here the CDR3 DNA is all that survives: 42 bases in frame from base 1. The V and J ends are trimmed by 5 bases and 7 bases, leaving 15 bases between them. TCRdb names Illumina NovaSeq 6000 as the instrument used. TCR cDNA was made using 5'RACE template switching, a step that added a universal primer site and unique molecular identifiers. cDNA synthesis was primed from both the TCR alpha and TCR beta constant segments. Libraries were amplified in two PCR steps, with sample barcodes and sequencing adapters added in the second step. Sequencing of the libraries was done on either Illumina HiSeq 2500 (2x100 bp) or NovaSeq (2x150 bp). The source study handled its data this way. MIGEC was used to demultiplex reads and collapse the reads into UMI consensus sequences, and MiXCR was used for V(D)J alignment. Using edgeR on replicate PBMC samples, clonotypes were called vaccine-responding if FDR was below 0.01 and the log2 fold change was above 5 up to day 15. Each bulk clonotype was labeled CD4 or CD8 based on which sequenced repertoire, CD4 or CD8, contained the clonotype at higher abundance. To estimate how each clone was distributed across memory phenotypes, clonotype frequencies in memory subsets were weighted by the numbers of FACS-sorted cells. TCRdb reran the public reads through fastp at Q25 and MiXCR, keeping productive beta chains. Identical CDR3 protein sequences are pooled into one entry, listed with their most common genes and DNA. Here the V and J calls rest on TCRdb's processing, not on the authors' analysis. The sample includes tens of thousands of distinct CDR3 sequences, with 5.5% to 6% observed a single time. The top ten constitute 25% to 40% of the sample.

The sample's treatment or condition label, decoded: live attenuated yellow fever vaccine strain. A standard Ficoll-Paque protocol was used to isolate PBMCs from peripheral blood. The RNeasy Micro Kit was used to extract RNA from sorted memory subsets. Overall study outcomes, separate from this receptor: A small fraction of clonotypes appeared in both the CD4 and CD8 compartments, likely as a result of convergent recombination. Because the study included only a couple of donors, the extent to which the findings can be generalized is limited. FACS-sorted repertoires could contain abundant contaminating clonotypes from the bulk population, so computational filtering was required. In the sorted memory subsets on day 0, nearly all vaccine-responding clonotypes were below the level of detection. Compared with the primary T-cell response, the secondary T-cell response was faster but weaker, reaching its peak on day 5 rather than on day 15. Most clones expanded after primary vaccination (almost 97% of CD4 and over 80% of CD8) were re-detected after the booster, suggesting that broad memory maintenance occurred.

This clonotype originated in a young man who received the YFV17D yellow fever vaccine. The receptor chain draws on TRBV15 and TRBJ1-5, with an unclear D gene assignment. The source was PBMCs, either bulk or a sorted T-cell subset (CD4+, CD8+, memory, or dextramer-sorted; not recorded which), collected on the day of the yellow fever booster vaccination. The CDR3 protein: CATSPESAIQPQHF. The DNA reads TGTGCCACCAGCCCCGAGAGCGCCATACAGCCCCAGCATTTT.